This T cell receptor (beta chain) was observed in a study of PD-L1 blockade in urothelial cancer. Details on this clone: The target antigen is unknown.

Whole-study results and caveats: The study found that durable-benefit patients expanded tumor-associated blood clones more at 3 weeks.

This sample's time point: peripheral blood 6 weeks after treatment start. Urothelial carcinoma in patients was locally advanced or metastatic. Synthetic analogs of TCR templates were spiked into every PCR. Here immunoSEQ multiplex PCR was the method, and the copy in TCRdb shows in-frame clones only, minus some. The sample contains 15,000 to 20,000 clones, approximately 80% of which appear only once. Deletions cut 0 bases from V and 3 bases from J, with 15 bases between. In germline, CDR1 is GTSNPN, CDR2 SVGIG (reference sequence). The CDR3 has 16 amino acids. This receptor was taken from a man aged 45-60 years with urothelial cancer. Source: PBMCs, taken around atezolizumab (anti-PD-L1) treatment. The chain uses TRBV30 and TRBJ1-5; a possible D gene is TRBD1 (6 bases). Here the CDR3 reads CAWSVQMGHVNQPQHF. In DNA form, the CDR3 reads TGTGCCTGGAGTGTACAAATGGGACATGTCAATCAGCCCCAGCATTTT. Filled out from reference TRBV30 and TRBJ1-5, the complete variable domain reads SQTIHQWPATLVQPVGSPLSLECTVEGTSNPNLYWYRQAAGRGLQLLFYSVGIGQISSEVPQNLSASRPQDRQFILSSKKLLLSDSGFYLCAWSVQMGHVNQPQHFGDGTRLSIL.